What follows are 23 T cell receptor beta chains derived from one specimen sequenced in a study of blood T cell repertoires in COVID-19. The table came from immunoSEQ multiplex PCR; TCRdb's copy has only in-frame clones and leaves some out. In the table there are under 400,000 clones, about 86% of which are singletons. Sequenced: PBMCs or T cells enriched from blood (not recorded which). All receptors come from a woman aged 40-49 years with acute COVID-19.

The chain links TRBV4-2 to TRBJ1-1, with unresolved D. Germline CDR1 and CDR2: LGHNA and YNFKEQ. The ends were cut back, 2 bases at V and 0 bases at J, with 7 bases in the middle. This CDR3 is 14 amino acids long. The CDR3 protein is CASSQSPLNTEAFF. CDR3 DNA: TGTGCCAGCAGCCAATCCCCCTTGAACACTGAAGCTTTCTTT.

J is TRBJ2-7 and V is TRBV3-1 (or the pseudogene TRBV3-2); 7 nucleotides line up with TRBD1. V shed 0 bases and J 2 bases; nucleotides not matched to a gene: 19. CDR3 length: 20 amino acids. CDR1 is LGHDT, CDR2 YNNKEL, per germline (reference sequence). CDR3 in DNA: TGTGCCAGCAGCCAAGATTTTCGAGGGGTGGGGGACAGAAAGACCTACGAGCAGTACTTC. This sequence encodes CASSQDFRGVGDRKTYEQYF.

The gene calls are TRBV23-1 and TRBJ2-1, with D tentatively TRBD2 (6 bases). TRBV23-1 is sorted into the ORF group, with uncertain function. Between the trimmed V and J ends, which lost 0 bases and 9 bases, there was a span of 18 bases. The CDR3 length is 16 residues. CDR3 sequence reads: CASSQSGGPGPTEQFF. CDR3 nucleotides: TGCGCCAGCAGTCAATCGGGGGGACCGGGCCCTACTGAGCAGTTCTTC.

The V and J genes are TRBV9 and TRBJ2-5; 7 bases agree with TRBD1. Trimming cost V 0 bases and J 5 bases; bases outside gene matches: 10. The CDR3 has 16 residues. Germline lookup yields CDR1 SGDLS and CDR2 YYNGEE. DNA for the CDR3: TGTGCCAGCAGCGTAGAAGACAGGGAAAAGATGGAGACCCAGTACTTC. It yields the protein CASSVEDREKMETQYF.

The CDR3 nucleotides read TGTGCCAGCAGCCCTCGCGGGGGGGCGCATGGCTACACCTTC. It yields the protein CASSPRGGAHGYTF. The chain joins TRBV7-3 to TRBJ1-2; possible D gene TRBD1, 6 bases. Germline V gene data show CDR1 as SGHTA and CDR2 as FQGTGA. The CDR3 sequence is 14 residues long. Trimming removed 5 bases from V and 6 bases from J, with 16 bases in between.

This rearrangement joins TRBV20-1 to TRBJ1-1, with D perhaps TRBD1 (6 bases). This CDR3 is built from 11 residues. CDR1 DFQATT and CDR2 SNEGSKA come from the germline V gene (reference sequence). The CDR3 coding sequence is TGCAGGGCGTCAGGGGACACTGAAGCTTTCTTT. Residues: CRASGDTEAFF.

The chain carries TRBV2 and TRBJ2-5; 9 positions agree with TRBD2. V shed 10 bases, J shed 4 bases, and the junction held 16 bases outside the gene matches. This CDR3 is 16 amino acids long. CDR1 and CDR2 from the germline V gene are SNHLY and FYNNEI. CDR3 nucleotides: TGTGCCACCGGGGGTCCGGGACTAGCTGCAGTAGAGACCCAGTACTTC. Amino acids: CATGGPGLAAVETQYF.

This chain joins TRBV6-5 and TRBJ1-1, with D unresolved. Germline CDR1 MNHEY, CDR2 SVGAGI. The CDR3 is 13 amino acids. Trimming took 6 bases from V and 1 from J, leaving 9 bases between them. The chain's CDR3 is CASSRGKNTEAFF. CDR3 coding DNA: TGTGCCAGCAGCCGCGGTAAGAACACTGAAGCTTTCTTT.

V gene TRBV7-2 combines with J gene TRBJ2-2; no clear D. V dropped 4 bases and J dropped 2 bases, with 8 bases sitting between them. CDR1 is SGHTA and CDR2 is FQGNSA in the germline V gene. The CDR3 has 14 residues. The chain's CDR3 is CASSYESNTGELFF. In nucleotides, the CDR3 is TGTGCCAGCAGCTATGAGAGTAACACCGGGGAGCTGTTTTTT.

V gene TRBV13 combines with J gene TRBJ1-5, with 8 bases lining up with TRBD1. V dropped 4 bases and J dropped 5; count of bases not matched to a gene: 10. This CDR3 region has 16 residues. From germline, CDR1 is PRHDT and CDR2 FYEKMQ (reference sequence). This CDR3 is CASSYSGQGGDQPQHF. The CDR3 bases are TGTGCCAGCAGCTACTCCGGACAGGGAGGCGATCAGCCCCAGCATTTT.

The chain recombines TRBV29-1 with TRBJ1-5; 8 bases are shared with TRBD1. After removal of 1 base from V and 7 bases from J, the junction contained 15 bases not matched to a gene. The CDR3 consists of 17 residues. CDR1 is SQVTM and CDR2 is ANQGSEA in the germline V gene. In DNA, the CDR3 is TGCAGCGTTGAAGCCCGCGTACCTACAGGGGGGGGACAGCCCCAGCATTTT. This codes for CSVEARVPTGGGQPQHF.

V usage is TRBV5-1 and J usage is TRBJ1-5; TRBD1 is a possible D gene (6 bases). The V gene lost 0 bases and the J gene lost 1 base, with 20 bases spanning the gap. The CDR3 loop spans 19 amino acids. Germline CDR1 reads SGHRS; CDR2 reads YFSETQ. CDR3 in DNA: TGCGCCAGCAGCTTGGGAGGGGGGGCGCTAATAAAGAGCAATCAGCCCCAGCATTTT. This translates into CASSLGGGALIKSNQPQHF.

J is TRBJ2-1 and V is TRBV7-3, with 10 bases identical to TRBD2. The V gene end was trimmed by 3 bases and the J gene end by 7 bases; junction bases not matched to a gene: 6. Germline values: CDR1 SGHTA, CDR2 FQGTGA. The CDR3 length is 15 residues. The CDR3 sequence: CASSFSGGPGNEQFF. The CDR3 nucleotides read TGTGCCAGCAGCTTTAGCGGGGGGCCGGGTAATGAGCAGTTCTTC. Looking up the rest from reference TRBV7-3 and TRBJ2-1 gives the full variable domain: GAGVSQTPSNKVTEKGKYVELRCDPISGHTALYWYRQSLGQGPEFLIYFQGTGAADDSGLPNDRFFAVRPEGSVSTLKIQRTERGDSAVYLCASSFSGGPGNEQFFGPGTRLTVL.

V gene TRBV19 combines with J gene TRBJ2-6, with D perhaps TRBD2 (5 bases). V was pared by 2 bases and J by 4 bases, with 9 bases between. The germline V gene has CDR1 LNHDA and CDR2 SQIVND (reference sequence). This CDR3 comprises 15 residues. The CDR3 DNA follows: TGTGCCAGTAGTATATCCGGGGTCGGGGCCAACGTCCTGACTTTC. Translation gives CASSISGVGANVLTF. Complete variable domain (other parts from reference TRBV19 and TRBJ2-6): DGGITQSPKYLFRKEGQNVTLSCEQNLNHDAMYWYRQDPGQGLRLIYYSQIVNDFQKGDIAEGYSVSREKKESFPLTVTSAQKNPTAFYLCASSISGVGANVLTFGAGSRLTVL.

In this sample, this clone turned up a few times. This rearrangement joins TRBV7-2 to TRBJ2-7; 7 bases are a match to TRBD1. The ends lost 4 bases at V and 4 bases at J; junction bases unmatched: 4. Germline assignment: CDR1 SGHTA and CDR2 FQGNSA. The CDR3 runs 13 residues. The CDR3 here is CASSWGTEYEQYF. The CDR3 region has the DNA TGTGCCAGCAGCTGGGGGACAGAATACGAGCAGTACTTC.

The rearrangement links TRBV24-1 to TRBJ2-2; D not certain. Per germline, CDR1 KGHDR and CDR2 SFDVKD. Trimming removed 3 bases at V and 0 bases at J, with 7 bases between. This CDR3 spans 15 amino acids. The CDR3 DNA follows: TGTGCCACCAGTGATCGTAGATCGAACACCGGGGAGCTGTTTTTT. Its translation: CATSDRRSNTGELFF.

This rearrangement joins TRBV6-1 to TRBJ2-5; the D gene is possibly TRBD1 (6 bases). Trimming removed 6 bases from V and 4 bases from J, with 12 bases in between. CDR3 size: 13 residues. Germline CDR1 reads MNHNS; CDR2 reads SASEGT. CDR3 DNA: TGTGCCAGCAGCCCATCGGACAGAGAGACCCAGTACTTC. It codes for CASSPSDRETQYF.

The chain has TRBV5-6 and TRBJ1-2; possible D gene TRBD1, 5 bases. The CDR3 is made up of 14 amino acids. V was clipped by 4 bases and J by 3 bases, with 13 bases between them. From germline, CDR1 is SGHDT and CDR2 YYEEEE. The CDR3 loop is CASSPGDPHYGYTF. CDR3 nucleotide sequence: TGTGCCAGCAGCCCGGGGGACCCCCACTATGGCTACACCTTC. The full variable domain, with the rest looked up from reference TRBV5-6 and TRBJ1-2, is DAGVTQSPTHLIKTRGQQVTLRCSPKSGHDTVSWYQQALGQGPQFIFQYYEEEERQRGNFPDRFSGHQFPNYSSELNVNALLLGDSALYLCASSPGDPHYGYTFGSGTRLTVV.

The chain is built from TRBV28 and TRBJ1-3, with 7 bases lining up with TRBD1. Germline V gene sequence: CDR1 MDHEN, CDR2 SYDVKM. The CDR3 sequence is 16 residues long. The junction had 7 bases not matched to a gene; V was cut back by 5 bases and J by 0 bases. DNA of the CDR3: TGTGCCAGCAGTCTGAACCGGGACAGCTCTGGAAACACCATATATTTT. Translated, it gives CASSLNRDSSGNTIYF. The full variable domain, with the rest looked up from reference TRBV28 and TRBJ1-3, is DVKVTQSSRYLVKRTGEKVFLECVQDMDHENMFWYRQDPGLGLRLIYFSYDVKMKEKGDIPEGYSVSREKKERFSLILESASTNQTSMYLCASSLNRDSSGNTIYFGEGSWLTVV.

The chain employs TRBV27 and TRBJ1-2, with 7 bases identical to TRBD1. Trimming took 5 bases from V and 4 from J; bases not matched to a gene: 4. This CDR3 is 13 amino acids long. Germline loops: CDR1 MNHEY, CDR2 SMNVEV (reference sequence). In DNA form, the CDR3 reads TGTGCCAGCAGTCAGAGGACAGGCTATGGCTACACCTTC. Its translation is CASSQRTGYGYTF.

The chain links TRBV6-2 or TRBV6-3 to TRBJ2-7; TRBD1 might be the D (6 bases). CDR1 and CDR2 from the germline V gene are MNHEY and SVGEGT. The CDR3 is 15 amino acids. The V and J ends lost 6 bases and 2 bases respectively, with 17 bases between them. CDR3 DNA sequence: TGTGCCAGCAGCCGAGGCAGGGGTCGAACCTACGAGCAGTACTTC. This gives the protein CASSRGRGRTYEQYF.

V gene TRBV19 combines with J gene TRBJ2-7, with 9 bases fitting TRBD2. CDR3 size: 15 residues. V shed 6 bases, J shed 2 bases, and the junction held 8 bases outside the gene matches. Germline V gene data show CDR1 as LNHDA and CDR2 as SQIVND (reference sequence). CDR3 in amino acids: CASSFSGSGTYEQYF. The CDR3 DNA reads TGTGCCAGTAGCTTTAGCGGGAGCGGGACCTACGAGCAGTACTTC.

This sequence joins TRBV10-3 and TRBJ2-2, with a possible D match to TRBD1 (6 bases). The CDR3 runs to 13 residues. Per the germline V gene, CDR1 is ENHRY and CDR2 is SYGVKD. The V gene lost 7 bases and the J gene lost 6 bases, with 12 bases spanning the gap. CDR3 in amino acids: CAITYRESGELFF. The DNA for the CDR3 is TGTGCCATCACTTACAGGGAGTCCGGGGAGCTGTTTTTT.